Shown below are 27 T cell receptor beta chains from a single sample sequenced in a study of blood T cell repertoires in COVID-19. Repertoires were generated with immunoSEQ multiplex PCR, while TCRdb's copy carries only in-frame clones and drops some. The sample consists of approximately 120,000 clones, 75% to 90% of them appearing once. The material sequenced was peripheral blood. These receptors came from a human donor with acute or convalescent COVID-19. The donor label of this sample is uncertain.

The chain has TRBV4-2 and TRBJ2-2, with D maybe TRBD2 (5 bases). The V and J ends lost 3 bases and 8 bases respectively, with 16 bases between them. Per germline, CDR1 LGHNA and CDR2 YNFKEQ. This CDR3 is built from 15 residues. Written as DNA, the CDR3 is TGTGCCAGCAGCCAGGGCCGGGGAGCCGTGGGGGAGCTGTTTTTT. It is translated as CASSQGRGAVGELFF.

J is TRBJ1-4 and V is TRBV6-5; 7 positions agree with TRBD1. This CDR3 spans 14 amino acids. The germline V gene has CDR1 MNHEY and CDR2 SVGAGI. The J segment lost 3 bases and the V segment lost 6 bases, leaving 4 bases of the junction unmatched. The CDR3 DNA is TGTGCCAGCAGCCCGCAGGGGGCTAATGAAAAACTGTTTTTT. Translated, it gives CASSPQGANEKLFF.

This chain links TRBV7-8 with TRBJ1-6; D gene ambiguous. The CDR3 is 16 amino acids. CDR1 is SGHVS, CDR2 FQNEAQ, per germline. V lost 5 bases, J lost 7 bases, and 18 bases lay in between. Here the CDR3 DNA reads TGTGCCAGCAGCCCATATCGGGCGGGGAACAATTCACCCCTCCACTTT. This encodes CASSPYRAGNNSPLHF.

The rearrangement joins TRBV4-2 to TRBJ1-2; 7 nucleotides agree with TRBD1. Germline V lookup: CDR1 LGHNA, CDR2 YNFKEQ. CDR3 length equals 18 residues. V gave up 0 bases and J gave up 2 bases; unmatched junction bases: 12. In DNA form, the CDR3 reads TGTGCCAGCAGCCAAGATCCAAGGACAGGAGGATCGAACTATGGCTACACCTTC. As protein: CASSQDPRTGGSNYGYTF.

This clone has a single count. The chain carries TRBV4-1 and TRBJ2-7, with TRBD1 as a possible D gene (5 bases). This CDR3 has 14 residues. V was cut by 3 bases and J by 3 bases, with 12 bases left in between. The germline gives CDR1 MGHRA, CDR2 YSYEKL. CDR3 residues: CASSHQTDRYEQYF. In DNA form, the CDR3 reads TGCGCCAGCAGCCACCAGACAGATCGCTACGAGCAGTACTTC.

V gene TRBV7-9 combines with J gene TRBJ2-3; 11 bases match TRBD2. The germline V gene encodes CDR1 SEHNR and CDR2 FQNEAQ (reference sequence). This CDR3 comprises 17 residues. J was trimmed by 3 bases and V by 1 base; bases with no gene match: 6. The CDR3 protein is CASSLVPTSGVTDTQYF. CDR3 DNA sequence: TGTGCCAGCAGCTTAGTCCCGACTAGCGGGGTGACAGATACGCAGTATTTT.

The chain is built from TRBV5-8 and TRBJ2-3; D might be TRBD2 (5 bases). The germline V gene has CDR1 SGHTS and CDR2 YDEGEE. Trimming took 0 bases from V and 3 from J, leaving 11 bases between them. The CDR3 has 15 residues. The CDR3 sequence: CASSLGAVQTDTQYF. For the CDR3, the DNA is TGTGCCAGCAGCTTGGGAGCGGTACAAACAGATACGCAGTATTTT. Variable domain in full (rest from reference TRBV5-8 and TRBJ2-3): EAGVTQSPTHLIKTRGQQATLRCSPISGHTSVYWYQQALGLGLQFLLWYDEGEERNRGNFPPRFSGRQFPNYSSELNVNALELEDSALYLCASSLGAVQTDTQYFGPGTRLTVL.

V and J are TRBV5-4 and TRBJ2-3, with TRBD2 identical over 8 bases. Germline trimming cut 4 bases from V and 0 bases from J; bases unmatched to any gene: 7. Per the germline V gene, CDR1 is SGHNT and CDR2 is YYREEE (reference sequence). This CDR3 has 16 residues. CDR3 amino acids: CASSPRGGGSTDTQYF. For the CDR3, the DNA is TGTGCCAGCAGCCCCAGGGGCGGGGGGAGCACAGATACGCAGTATTTT.

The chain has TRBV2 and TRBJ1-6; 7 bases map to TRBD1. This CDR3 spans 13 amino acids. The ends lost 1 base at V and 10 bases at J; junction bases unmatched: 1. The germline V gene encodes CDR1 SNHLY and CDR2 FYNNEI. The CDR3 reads CASSEDRGSPLHF. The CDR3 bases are TGTGCCAGCAGTGAAGACAGGGGCTCACCCCTCCACTTT.

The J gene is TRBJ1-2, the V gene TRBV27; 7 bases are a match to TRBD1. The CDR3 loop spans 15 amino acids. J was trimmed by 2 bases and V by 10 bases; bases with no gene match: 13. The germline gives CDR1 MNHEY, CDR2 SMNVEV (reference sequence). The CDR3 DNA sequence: TGTGCCATCCGGGACAGCGCCTCGAAAAACTATGGCTACACCTTC. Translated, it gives CAIRDSASKNYGYTF.

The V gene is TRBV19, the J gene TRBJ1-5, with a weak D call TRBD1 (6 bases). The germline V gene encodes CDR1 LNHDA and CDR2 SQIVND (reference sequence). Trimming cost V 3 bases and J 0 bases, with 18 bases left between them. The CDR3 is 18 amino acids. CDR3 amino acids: CASSIHGTSSYSNQPQHF. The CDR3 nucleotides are TGTGCCAGTAGTATCCACGGGACATCTTCATATAGCAATCAGCCCCAGCATTTT.

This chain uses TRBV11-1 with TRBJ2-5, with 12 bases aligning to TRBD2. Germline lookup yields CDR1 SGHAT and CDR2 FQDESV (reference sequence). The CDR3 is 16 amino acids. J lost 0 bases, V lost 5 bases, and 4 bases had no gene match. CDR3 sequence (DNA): TGTGCCAGCAGCCCCGGACTAGCGGGGAACCAAGAGACCCAGTACTTC. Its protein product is CASSPGLAGNQETQYF.

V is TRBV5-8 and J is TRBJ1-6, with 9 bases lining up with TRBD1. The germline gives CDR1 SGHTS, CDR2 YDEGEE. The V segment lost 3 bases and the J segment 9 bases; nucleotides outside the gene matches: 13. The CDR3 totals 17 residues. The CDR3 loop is CASSYFAGTGLVSPLHF. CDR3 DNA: TGTGCCAGCAGCTACTTCGCCGGGACAGGGTTGGTTTCACCCCTCCACTTT. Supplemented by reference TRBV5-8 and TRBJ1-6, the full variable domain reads EAGVTQSPTHLIKTRGQQATLRCSPISGHTSVYWYQQALGLGLQFLLWYDEGEERNRGNFPPRFSGRQFPNYSSELNVNALELEDSALYLCASSYFAGTGLVSPLHFGNGTRLTVT.

CDR3 DNA: TGTGCCAGCAGCCCCCTCCAGGGATTGCCTCCCTACGAGCAGTACTTC. Its translation: CASSPLQGLPPYEQYF. This chain links TRBV28 with TRBJ2-7; the D gene is possibly TRBD1 (5 bases). The CDR3 spans 16 residues. Germline V lookup: CDR1 MDHEN, CDR2 SYDVKM. V was clipped by 6 bases and J by 2 bases, with 20 bases between them.

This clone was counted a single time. This CDR3 reads CASSVETSFGNEQFF. The DNA for the CDR3 is TGTGCCAGCAGCGTAGAAACTAGCTTCGGCAATGAGCAGTTCTTC. The chain employs TRBV9 and TRBJ2-1, with TRBD2 as a possible D gene (6 bases). V lost 0 bases to trimming and J lost 6 bases, with 13 bases between them. This CDR3 has 15 amino acids. Germline V CDR1 and CDR2: SGDLS, YYNGEE.

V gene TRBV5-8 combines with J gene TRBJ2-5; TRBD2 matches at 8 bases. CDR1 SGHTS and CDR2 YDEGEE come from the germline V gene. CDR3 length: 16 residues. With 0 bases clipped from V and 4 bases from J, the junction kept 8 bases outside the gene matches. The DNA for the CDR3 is TGTGCCAGCAGCTTGGGCCGGGGGGGCGAGGCAGAGACCCAGTACTTC. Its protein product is CASSLGRGGEAETQYF.

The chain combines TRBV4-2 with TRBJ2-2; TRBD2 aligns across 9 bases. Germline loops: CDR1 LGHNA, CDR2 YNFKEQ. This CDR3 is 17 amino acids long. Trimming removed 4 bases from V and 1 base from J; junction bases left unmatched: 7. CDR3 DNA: TGTGCCAGCAGCCCTTCAGGACTAGCGAAGAACACCGGGGAGCTGTTTTTT. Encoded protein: CASSPSGLAKNTGELFF.

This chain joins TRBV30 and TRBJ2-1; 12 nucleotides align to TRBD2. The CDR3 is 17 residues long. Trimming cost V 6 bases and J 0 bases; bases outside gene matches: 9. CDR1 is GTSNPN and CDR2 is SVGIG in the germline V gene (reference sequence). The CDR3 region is CACSGLAGKSSYNEQFF. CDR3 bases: TGTGCCTGTTCGGGACTAGCGGGCAAGAGCTCCTACAATGAGCAGTTCTTC.

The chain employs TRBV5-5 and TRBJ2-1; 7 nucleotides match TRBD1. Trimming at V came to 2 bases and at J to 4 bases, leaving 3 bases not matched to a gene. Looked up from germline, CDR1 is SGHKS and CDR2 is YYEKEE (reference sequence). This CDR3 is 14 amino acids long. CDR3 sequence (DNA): TGTGCCAGCAGCTTAGGGACAGTTTACAATGAGCAGTTCTTC. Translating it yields CASSLGTVYNEQFF.

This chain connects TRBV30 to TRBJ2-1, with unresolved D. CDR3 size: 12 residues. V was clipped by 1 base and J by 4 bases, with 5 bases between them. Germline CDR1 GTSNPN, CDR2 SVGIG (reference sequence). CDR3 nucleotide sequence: TGTGCCTGGAGTGCAGGATACAATGAGCAGTTCTTC. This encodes CAWSAGYNEQFF.

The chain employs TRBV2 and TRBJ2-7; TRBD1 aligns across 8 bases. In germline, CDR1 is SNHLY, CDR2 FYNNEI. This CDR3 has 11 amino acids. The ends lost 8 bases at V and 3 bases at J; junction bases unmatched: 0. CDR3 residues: CASGQGYEQYF. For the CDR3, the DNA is TGTGCCAGCGGACAGGGCTACGAGCAGTACTTC.

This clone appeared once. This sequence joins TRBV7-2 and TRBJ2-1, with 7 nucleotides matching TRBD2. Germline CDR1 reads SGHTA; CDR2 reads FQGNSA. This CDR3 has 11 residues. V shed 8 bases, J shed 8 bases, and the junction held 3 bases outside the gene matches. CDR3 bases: TGTGCCAGCGAGGGAGGGGATGAGCAGTTCTTC. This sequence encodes CASEGGDEQFF.

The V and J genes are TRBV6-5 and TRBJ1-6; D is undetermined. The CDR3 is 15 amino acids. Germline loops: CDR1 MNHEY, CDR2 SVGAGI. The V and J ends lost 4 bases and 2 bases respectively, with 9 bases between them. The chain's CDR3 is CASSLAAPYNSPLHF. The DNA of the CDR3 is TGTGCCAGCAGTTTGGCGGCCCCCTATAATTCACCCCTCCACTTT.

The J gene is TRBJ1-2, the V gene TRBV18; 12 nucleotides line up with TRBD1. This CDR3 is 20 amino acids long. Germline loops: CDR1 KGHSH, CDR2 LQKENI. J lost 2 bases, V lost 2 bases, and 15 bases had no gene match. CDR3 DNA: TGTGCCAGCTCACCAGCACCTCCCGGGACAGGGGGCTCCAACAACTATGGCTACACCTTC. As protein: CASSPAPPGTGGSNNYGYTF.

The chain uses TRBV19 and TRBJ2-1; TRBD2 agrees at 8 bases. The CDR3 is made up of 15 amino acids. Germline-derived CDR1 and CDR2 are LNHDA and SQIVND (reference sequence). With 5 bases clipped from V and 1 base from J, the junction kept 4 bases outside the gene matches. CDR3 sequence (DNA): TGTGCCAGTAGTGCCACTAGCGGTTCCTACAATGAGCAGTTCTTC. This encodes CASSATSGSYNEQFF.

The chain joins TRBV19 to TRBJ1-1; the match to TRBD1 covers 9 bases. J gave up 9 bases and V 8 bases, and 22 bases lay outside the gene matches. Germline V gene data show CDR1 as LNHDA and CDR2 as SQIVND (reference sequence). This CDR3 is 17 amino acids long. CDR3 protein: CASFDRGSQGGRRQAFF. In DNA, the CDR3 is TGTGCCAGTTTTGACAGGGGGTCCCAGGGTGGCCGGCGTCAAGCTTTCTTT.

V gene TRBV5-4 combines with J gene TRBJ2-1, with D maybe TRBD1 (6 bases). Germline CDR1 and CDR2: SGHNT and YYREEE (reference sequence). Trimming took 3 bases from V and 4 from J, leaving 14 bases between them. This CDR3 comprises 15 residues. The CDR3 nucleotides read TGTGCCAGCAGCTCGGGACATTCCGTTTACAATGAGCAGTTCTTC. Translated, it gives CASSSGHSVYNEQFF.